The 5 T cell receptor beta chains given below trace back to one sample, sequenced in a study of cytomegalovirus exposure and HLA in healthy donors. Sequenced by immunoSEQ multiplex PCR; TCRdb stores in-frame clones only, minus some. Among 71,000 or so clones listed, approximately 94% were seen once. The sequencing sample was made of PBMCs. The receptors were sampled from a man aged 18 to 35 in good health and CMV-seropositive.

The chain couples TRBV9 to TRBJ2-1, with 8 positions matching TRBD2. V gave up 0 bases and J gave up 3 bases; unmatched junction bases: 2. CDR1 is SGDLS, CDR2 YYNGEE, per germline. The CDR3 sequence is 15 residues long. The CDR3 here is CASSVGGTSYNEQFF. In DNA form, the CDR3 reads TGTGCCAGCAGCGTAGGAGGGACTAGCTACAATGAGCAGTTCTTC.

By sample fraction, this clone is medium-sized (0.01 to 0.1%). The V and J genes are TRBV5-4 and TRBJ2-3, with D possibly TRBD2 on 7 matching bases. V lost 4 bases to trimming and J lost 7 bases, with 16 bases between them. This CDR3 is built from 14 residues. The germline V gene encodes CDR1 SGHNT and CDR2 YYREEE (reference sequence). The CDR3, as DNA: TGTGCCAGCAGCCTAGGGGGGGCCAGTCATACGCAGTATTTT. Translation: CASSLGGASHTQYF.

The rearrangement links TRBV18 to TRBJ1-1; D not certain. This CDR3 is 13 amino acids long. The V gene lost 4 bases and the J gene lost 2 bases, with 8 bases spanning the gap. The V gene's germline CDR1 is KGHSH and CDR2 LQKENI. The DNA for the CDR3 is TGTGCCAGCTCACGAACACAAAACACTGAAGCTTTCTTT. Amino acids: CASSRTQNTEAFF.

V gene TRBV25-1 combines with J gene TRBJ2-1, with D possibly being TRBD2 (6 bases). The CDR3 has 14 amino acids. Germline CDR1 and CDR2: MGHDK and SYGVNS. V was clipped by 5 bases and J by 9 bases, with 17 bases between them. CDR3 DNA sequence: TGTGCCAGCAGTCACGGGAGAACCGTCGGTGAGCAGTTCTTC. Amino acid sequence: CASSHGRTVGEQFF. The full variable domain, in which reference TRBV25-1 and TRBJ2-1 provide the parts outside the CDR3, is EADIYQTPRYLVIGTGKKITLECSQTMGHDKMYWYQQDPGMELHLIHYSYGVNSTEKGDLSSESTVSRIRTEHFPLTLESARPSHTSQYLCASSHGRTVGEQFFGPGTRLTVL.

The rearrangement links TRBV9 to TRBJ1-6; maybe TRBD1 (6 bases). V was trimmed by 4 bases and J by 0 bases, leaving 14 bases between them. The CDR3 runs 17 residues. Germline V CDR1 and CDR2: SGDLS, YYNGEE. The CDR3 region has the DNA TGTGCCAGCAGCCCCGGGATGGGGGCCTCCTATAATTCACCCCTCCACTTT. Its translation is CASSPGMGASYNSPLHF.